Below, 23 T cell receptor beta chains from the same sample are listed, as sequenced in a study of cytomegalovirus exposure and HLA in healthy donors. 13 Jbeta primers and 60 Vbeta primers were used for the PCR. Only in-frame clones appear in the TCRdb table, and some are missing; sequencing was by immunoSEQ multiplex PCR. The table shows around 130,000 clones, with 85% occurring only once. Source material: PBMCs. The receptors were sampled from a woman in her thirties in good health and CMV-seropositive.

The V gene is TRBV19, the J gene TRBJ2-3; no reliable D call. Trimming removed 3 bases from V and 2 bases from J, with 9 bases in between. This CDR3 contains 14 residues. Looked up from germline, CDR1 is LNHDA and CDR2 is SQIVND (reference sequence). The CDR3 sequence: CASSINFNTDTQYF. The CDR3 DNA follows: TGTGCCAGTAGTATTAACTTTAACACAGATACGCAGTATTTT.

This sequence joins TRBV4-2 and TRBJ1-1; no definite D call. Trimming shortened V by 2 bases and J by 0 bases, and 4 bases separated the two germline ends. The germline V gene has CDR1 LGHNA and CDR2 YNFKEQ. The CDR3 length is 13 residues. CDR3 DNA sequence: TGTGCCAGCAGCCAATTAATGAACACTGAAGCTTTCTTT. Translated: CASSQLMNTEAFF.

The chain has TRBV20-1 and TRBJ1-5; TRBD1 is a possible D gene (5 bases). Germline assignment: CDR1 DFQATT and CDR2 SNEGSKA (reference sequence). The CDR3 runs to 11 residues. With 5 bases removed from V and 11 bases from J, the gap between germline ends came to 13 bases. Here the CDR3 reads CSAPRAGAQHF. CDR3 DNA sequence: TGCAGTGCTCCTAGAGCGGGGGCCCAGCATTTT.

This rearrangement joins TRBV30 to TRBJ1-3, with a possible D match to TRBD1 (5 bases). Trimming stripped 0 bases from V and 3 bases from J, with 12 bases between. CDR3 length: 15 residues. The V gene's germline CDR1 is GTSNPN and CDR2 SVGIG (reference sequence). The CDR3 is CAWSVGGVYGNTIYF. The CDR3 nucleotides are TGTGCCTGGAGTGTGGGGGGAGTTTATGGAAACACCATATATTTT.

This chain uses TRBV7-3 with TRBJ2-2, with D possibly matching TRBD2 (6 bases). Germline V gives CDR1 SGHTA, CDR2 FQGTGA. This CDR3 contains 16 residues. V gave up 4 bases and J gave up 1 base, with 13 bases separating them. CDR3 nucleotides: TGTGCCAGCAGCTCCCCTGAGCGGGTGAACACCGGGGAGCTGTTTTTT. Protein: CASSSPERVNTGELFF.

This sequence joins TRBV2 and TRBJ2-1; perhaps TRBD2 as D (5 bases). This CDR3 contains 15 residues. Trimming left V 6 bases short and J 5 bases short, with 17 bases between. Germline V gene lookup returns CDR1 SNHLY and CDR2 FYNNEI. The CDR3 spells CASSLNGVSNNEQFF. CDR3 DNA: TGTGCCAGCAGCTTAAACGGGGTCTCTAACAATGAGCAGTTCTTC.

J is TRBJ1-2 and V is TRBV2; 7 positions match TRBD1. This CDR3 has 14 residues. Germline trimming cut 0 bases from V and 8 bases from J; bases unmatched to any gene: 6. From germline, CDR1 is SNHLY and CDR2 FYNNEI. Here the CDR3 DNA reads TGTGCCAGCAGTGAAGCGACAGGGTTCAGAGGCTACACCTTC. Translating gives CASSEATGFRGYTF.

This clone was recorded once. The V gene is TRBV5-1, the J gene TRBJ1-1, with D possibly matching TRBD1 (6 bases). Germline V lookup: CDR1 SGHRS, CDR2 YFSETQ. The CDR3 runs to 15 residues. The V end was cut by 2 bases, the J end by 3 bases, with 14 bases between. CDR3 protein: CASSFAAAGDTEAFF. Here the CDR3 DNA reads TGCGCCAGCAGCTTCGCGGCGGCAGGGGACACTGAAGCTTTCTTT.

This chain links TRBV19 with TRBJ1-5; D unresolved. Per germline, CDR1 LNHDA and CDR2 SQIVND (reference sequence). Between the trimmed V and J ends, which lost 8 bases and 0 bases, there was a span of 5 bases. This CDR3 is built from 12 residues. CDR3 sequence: CASCYSNQPQHF. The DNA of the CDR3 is TGTGCCAGTTGCTATAGCAATCAGCCCCAGCATTTT.

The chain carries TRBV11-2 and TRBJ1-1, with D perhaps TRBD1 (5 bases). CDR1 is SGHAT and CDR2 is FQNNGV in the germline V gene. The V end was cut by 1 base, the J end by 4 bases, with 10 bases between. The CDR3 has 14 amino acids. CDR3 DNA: TGTGCCAGCAGCTTAGTGGGCGGGGGCACTGAAGCTTTCTTT. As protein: CASSLVGGGTEAFF. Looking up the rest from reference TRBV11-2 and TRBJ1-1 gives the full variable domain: EAGVAQSPRYKIIEKRQSVAFWCNPISGHATLYWYQQILGQGPKLLIQFQNNGVVDDSQLPKDRFSAERLKGVDSTLKIQPAKLEDSAVYLCASSLVGGGTEAFFGQGTRLTVV.

The chain's CDR3 is CAWSGLGGNEQYF. DNA of the CDR3: TGTGCCTGGAGTGGGCTGGGGGGAAACGAGCAGTACTTC. The J gene is TRBJ2-7, the V gene TRBV30, with a tentative D call TRBD2 (6 bases). The V and J ends lost 1 base and 5 bases respectively, with 12 bases between them. The V gene's germline CDR1 is GTSNPN and CDR2 SVGIG (reference sequence). The CDR3 runs 13 residues. Based on the CDR3 plus reference TRBV30 and TRBJ2-7, the full variable domain is SQTIHQWPATLVQPVGSPLSLECTVEGTSNPNLYWYRQAAGRGLQLLFYSVGIGQISSEVPQNLSASRPQDRQFILSSKKLLLSDSGFYLCAWSGLGGNEQYFGPGTRLTVT.

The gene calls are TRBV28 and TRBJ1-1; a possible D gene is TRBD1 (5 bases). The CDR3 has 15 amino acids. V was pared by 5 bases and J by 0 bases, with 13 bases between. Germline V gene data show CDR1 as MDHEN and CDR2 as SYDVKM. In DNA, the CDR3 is TGTGCCAGCAGTCCCCGGGGGATCTTGAACACTGAAGCTTTCTTT. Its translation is CASSPRGILNTEAFF.

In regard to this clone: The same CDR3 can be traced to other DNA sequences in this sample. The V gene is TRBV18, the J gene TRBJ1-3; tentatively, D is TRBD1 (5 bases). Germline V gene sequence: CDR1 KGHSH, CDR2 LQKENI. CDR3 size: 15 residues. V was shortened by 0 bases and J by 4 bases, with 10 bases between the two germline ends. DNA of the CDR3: TGTGCCAGCTCACCACCGGCCAGGGCGGGAAACACCATATATTTT. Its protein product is CASSPPARAGNTIYF. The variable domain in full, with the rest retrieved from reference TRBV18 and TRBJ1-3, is NAGVMQNPRHLVRRRGQEARLRCSPMKGHSHVYWYRQLPEEGLKFMVYLQKENIIDESGMPKERFSAEFPKEGPSILRIQQVVRGDSAAYFCASSPPARAGNTIYFGEGSWLTVV.

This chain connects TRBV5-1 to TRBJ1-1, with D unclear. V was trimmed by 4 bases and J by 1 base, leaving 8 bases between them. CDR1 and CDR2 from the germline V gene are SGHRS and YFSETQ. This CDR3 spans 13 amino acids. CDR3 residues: CASSPRSNTEAFF. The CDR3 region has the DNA TGCGCCAGCAGCCCCAGATCGAACACTGAAGCTTTCTTT.

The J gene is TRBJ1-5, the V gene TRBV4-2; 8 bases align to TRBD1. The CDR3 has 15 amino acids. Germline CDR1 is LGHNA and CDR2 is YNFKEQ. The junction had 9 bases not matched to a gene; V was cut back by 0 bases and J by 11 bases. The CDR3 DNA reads TGTGCCAGCAGCCAAGAAAGCGGGACAGGAGAATCCCAGCATTTT. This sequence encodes CASSQESGTGESQHF.

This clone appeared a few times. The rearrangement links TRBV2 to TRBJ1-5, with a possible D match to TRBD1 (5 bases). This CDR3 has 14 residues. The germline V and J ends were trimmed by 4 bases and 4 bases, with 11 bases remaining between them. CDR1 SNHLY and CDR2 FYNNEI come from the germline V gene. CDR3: CASSGWGLNQPQHF. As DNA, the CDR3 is TGTGCCAGCAGTGGATGGGGCCTAAATCAGCCCCAGCATTTT.

CDR3 region: CASDRTDTDTQYF. CDR3 bases: TGCGCCAGCGACCGGACAGACACAGATACGCAGTATTTT. The V gene is TRBV10-1, the J gene TRBJ2-3, with D tentatively TRBD1 (6 bases). CDR1 and CDR2 from the germline V gene are WNHNN and SYGVQD (reference sequence). The CDR3 runs to 13 residues. With 8 bases removed from V and 2 bases from J, the gap between germline ends came to 11 bases.

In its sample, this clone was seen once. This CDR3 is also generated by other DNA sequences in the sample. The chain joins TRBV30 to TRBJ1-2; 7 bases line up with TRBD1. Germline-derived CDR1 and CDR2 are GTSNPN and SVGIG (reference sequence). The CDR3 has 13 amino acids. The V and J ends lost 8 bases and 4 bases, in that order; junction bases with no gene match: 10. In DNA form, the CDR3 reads TGTGCCGCACAGGGGCAGGTTGGCTATGGCTACACCTTC. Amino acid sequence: CAAQGQVGYGYTF.

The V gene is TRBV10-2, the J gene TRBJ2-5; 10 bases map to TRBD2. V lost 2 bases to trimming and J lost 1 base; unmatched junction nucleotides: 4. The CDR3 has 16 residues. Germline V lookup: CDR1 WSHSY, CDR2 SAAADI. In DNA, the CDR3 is TGCGCCAGCAGTGAGAGGATAGCGGGAGGCCAAGAGACCCAGTACTTC. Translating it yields CASSERIAGGQETQYF.

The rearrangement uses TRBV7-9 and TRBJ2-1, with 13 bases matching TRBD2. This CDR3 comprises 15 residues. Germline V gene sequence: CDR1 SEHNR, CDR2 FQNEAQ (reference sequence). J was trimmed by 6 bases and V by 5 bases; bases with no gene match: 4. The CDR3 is CASSTGLAGVNEQFF. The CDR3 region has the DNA TGTGCCAGCAGCACCGGACTAGCGGGAGTCAATGAGCAGTTCTTC. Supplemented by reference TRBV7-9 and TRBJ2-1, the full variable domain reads DTGVSQNPRHKITKRGQNVTFRCDPISEHNRLYWYRQTLGQGPEFLTYFQNEAQLEKSRLLSDRFSAERPKGSFSTLEIQRTEQGDSAMYLCASSTGLAGVNEQFFGPGTRLTVL.

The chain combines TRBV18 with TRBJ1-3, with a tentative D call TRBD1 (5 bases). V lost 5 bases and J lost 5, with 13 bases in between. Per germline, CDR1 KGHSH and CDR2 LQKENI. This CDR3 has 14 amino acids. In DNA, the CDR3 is TGTGCCAGCTCATCCGCCTCGGACAGAAACACCATATATTTT. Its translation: CASSSASDRNTIYF.

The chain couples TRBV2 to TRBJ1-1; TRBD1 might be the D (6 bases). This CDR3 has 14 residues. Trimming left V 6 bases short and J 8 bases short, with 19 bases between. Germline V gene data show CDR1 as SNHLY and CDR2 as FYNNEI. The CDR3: CASSVTGLAYEAFF. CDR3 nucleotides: TGTGCCAGCAGCGTGACAGGATTAGCATACGAAGCTTTCTTT.

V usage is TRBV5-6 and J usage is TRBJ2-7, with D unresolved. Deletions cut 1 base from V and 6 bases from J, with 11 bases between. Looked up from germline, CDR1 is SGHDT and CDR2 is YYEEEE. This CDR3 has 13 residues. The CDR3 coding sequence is TGTGCCAGCAGCTTGAACTTCATCTCCGAGCAGTACTTC. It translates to CASSLNFISEQYF.